This TCR beta chain came from a study of T cells in Graves' hyperthyroidism and ophthalmopathy. This clonotype was observed a few times. TCR beta CDR3 sequences were amplified from RNA transcripts. HTBI primers were employed in a first-round RT-PCR of the TCR CDR3. TCRdb itself ran the multiplex PCR reads through MiXCR, one entry per CDR3 protein. The sample records roughly 800,000 distinct CDR3 sequences, 35% to 45% being singletons. V shed 5 bases and J 0 bases; nucleotides not matched to a gene: 7. Germline CDR1 reads PRHDT; CDR2 reads FYEKMQ (reference sequence). The CDR3 sequence is 16 residues long.

This sequence joins TRBV13 and TRBJ1-3, with 7 positions matching TRBD1. This TCR derives from a man aged 18 to 29 with Graves' hyperthyroidism. The sample consisted of blood. CDR3: CASSHRDSDSGNTIYF. DNA of the CDR3: TGTGCCAGCAGCCACCGGGACAGCGACTCTGGAAACACCATATATTTT.